The rows below give T cell receptor beta chains drawn from one sample of a study of T cells in Graves' hyperthyroidism and ophthalmopathy. A single record per CDR3 protein comes from TCRdb applying MiXCR to the multiplex PCR reads. Found here are 600,000 to 850,000 distinct CDR3 sequences, 15% to 20% of them singletons; the top ten hold 16%. The sample taken for sequencing was blood. These receptors all stem from a woman in her fifties or sixties with Graves' hyperthyroidism that later progressed to Graves' ophthalmopathy. The CDR3 runs from the conserved cysteine through the conserved F or W.

v_gene,CDR3aa
TRBV2,CASRPEQVLSQPQHF
TRBV7-9,CASSSLGGEAGGYTF
TRBV4-1,CASSQDVAPLHSPLHF
TRBV5-1,CASSPLGKGTEAFF
TRBV29-1,CSVVQGSTGELFF
TRBV20-1,CSARSGTSPSTDTQYF
TRBV20-1,CSAIQGFHEQYF
TRBV3-1,CASSQERNRDNSPLHF
TRBV12-3/TRBV12-4,CASSLSDTQYF
TRBV20-1,CSALGGTDYEQYF
TRBV30,CAWGRTGLSEKLFF
TRBV10-1,CASTLTGTSNQPQHF
TRBV7-9,CASSLEDTYEQYF
TRBV20-1,CSARQFPSMKETQYF
TRBV14,CASSPWGPGAETQYF
TRBV3-1,CASSQGQGRVTGELFF
TRBV5-4,CASSLEGVAAFF
TRBV6-2/TRBV6-3,CASSTPPGGVSAFF
TRBV5-1,CASSLTLGGQRNYGYTF
TRBV14,CASSLDVSYGYTF
TRBV20-1,CSAIRAGVPYNEQFF
TRBV27,CASSDRLEPSSHYGYTF